These 29 T cell receptor beta chains originate from one sample sequenced in a study of shared clonotypes between healthy human individuals. TCRdb's table, derived via immunoSEQ multiplex PCR, lists solely in-frame clones and lacks some. Here the sample spans around 180,000 clones, 90% to 95% being singletons. The sample was naive CD4+ T cells sorted from blood. Regarding subset: CD45RA+ positively selected. The receptors were sampled from a woman younger than 45 in good health.

The chain links TRBV5-1 to TRBJ2-5; D unresolved. With the DNA end fitting TRBJ2-7 better, the J assignment may be wrong. Germline V gene lookup returns CDR1 SGHRS and CDR2 YFSETQ. The CDR3 covers 15 residues. The CDR3 is CASSPGPPNHYEQYF. The DNA of the CDR3 is TGCGCCAGCAGCCCCGGGCCACCAAACCACTACGAGCAGTACTTC.

V gene TRBV18 combines with J gene TRBJ2-2, with D possibly matching TRBD1 (6 bases). Trimming stripped 0 bases from V and 4 bases from J, with 12 bases between. CDR1 and CDR2 from the germline V gene are KGHSH and LQKENI. This CDR3 region has 16 residues. The CDR3 loop reads CASSPPPQGFTGELFF. CDR3 in DNA: TGTGCCAGCTCACCACCGCCTCAGGGGTTCACCGGGGAGCTGTTTTTT.

The chain links TRBV2 to TRBJ2-4; TRBD2 aligns across 7 bases. CDR1 and CDR2 (germline): SNHLY, FYNNEI. CDR3 size: 14 residues. Unmatched junction bases numbered 8, after V lost 4 bases and J lost 8 bases. Here the CDR3 DNA reads TGTGCCAGCAGTGCCGGACTAGATGGCTACATTCAGTACTTC. This translates into CASSAGLDGYIQYF.

V gene TRBV19 combines with J gene TRBJ2-7; 8 nucleotides match TRBD2. This CDR3 is built from 13 residues. V was pared by 7 bases and J by 6 bases, with 8 bases of the junction left unmatched. Looked up from germline, CDR1 is LNHDA and CDR2 is SQIVND (reference sequence). The CDR3 bases are TGTGCCAGTATGGGGACTAGACGGCGCGAGCAGTACTTC. As protein: CASMGTRRREQYF.

The chain uses TRBV28 and TRBJ1-4, with TRBD1 identical over 7 bases. The germline V gene encodes CDR1 MDHEN and CDR2 SYDVKM. The length of the CDR3 is 14 residues. The V gene end was trimmed by 7 bases and the J gene end by 4 bases; junction bases not matched to a gene: 6. The CDR3 sequence: CASTEGTVNEKLFF. The CDR3 DNA reads as TGTGCCAGCACCGAGGGGACAGTTAATGAAAAACTGTTTTTT.

V gene TRBV7-8 combines with J gene TRBJ2-7; D uncertain. The V gene's germline CDR1 is SGHVS and CDR2 FQNEAQ. The ends were cut back, 1 base at V and 2 bases at J, with 9 bases in the middle. There are 14 residues in the CDR3. CDR3 protein: CASSLEAGAYEQYF. CDR3 nucleotide sequence: TGTGCCAGCAGCTTAGAGGCTGGAGCCTACGAGCAGTACTTC.

This sequence joins TRBV2 and TRBJ2-7; 8 nucleotides align to TRBD1. The CDR3 has 15 amino acids. CDR1 SNHLY and CDR2 FYNNEI come from the germline V gene. The trim removed 4 bases at V and 0 bases at J, leaving 5 bases unmatched. CDR3 bases: TGTGCCAGCAGTGCTAGACAGGGGCTCTCCTACGAGCAGTACTTC. This codes for CASSARQGLSYEQYF. The entire variable domain, with the rest obtained from reference TRBV2 and TRBJ2-7, is as follows: EPEVTQTPSHQVTQMGQEVILRCVPISNHLYFYWYRQILGQKVEFLVSFYNNEISEKSEIFDDQFSVERPDGSNFTLKIRSTKLEDSAMYFCASSARQGLSYEQYFGPGTRLTVT.

The chain combines TRBV29-1 with TRBJ1-1; D perhaps matches TRBD1 (5 bases). V dropped 3 bases and J dropped 2 bases, with 10 bases sitting between them. This CDR3 has 13 residues. Germline CDR1 reads SQVTM; CDR2 reads ANQGSEA. CDR3 loop: CSVDPQVNTEAFF. In nucleotides, the CDR3 is TGCAGCGTTGACCCACAGGTTAACACTGAAGCTTTCTTT.

Concerning this clone itself: Other DNA sequences from this sample encode an identical CDR3 as well. The chain employs TRBV5-1 and TRBJ2-3; D not certain. Germline V CDR1 and CDR2: SGHRS, YFSETQ. Trimming shortened V by 0 bases and J by 5 bases, and 4 bases separated the two germline ends. This CDR3 has 12 residues. The DNA for the CDR3 is TGCGCCAGCAGCTTGGAGGGAGATACGCAGTATTTT. Encoded protein: CASSLEGDTQYF.

The rearrangement uses TRBV28 and TRBJ2-5, with D maybe TRBD1 (5 bases). The better agreement between TRBJ2-7 and the DNA end casts doubt on the J call. Germline CDR1 and CDR2: MDHEN and SYDVKM. This CDR3 is 12 amino acids long. This CDR3 is CASSPDSHEQYF. The CDR3 nucleotides are TGTGCCAGCAGTCCCGACAGCCACGAGCAGTACTTC.

The chain links TRBV27 to TRBJ1-5, with no clear D. The CDR3 has 14 amino acids. Germline CDR1 reads MNHEY; CDR2 reads SMNVEV (reference sequence). V dropped 2 bases and J dropped 6 bases, with 11 bases sitting between them. In nucleotides, the CDR3 is TGTGCCAGCAGTTTAGAAAGGGCTGGTCAGCCCCAGCATTTT. Amino acids: CASSLERAGQPQHF.

This chain links TRBV27 with TRBJ1-5; D perhaps matches TRBD1 (5 bases). Germline-derived CDR1 and CDR2 are MNHEY and SMNVEV (reference sequence). Trimming cost V 3 bases and J 3 bases, with 6 bases left between them. This CDR3 has 13 amino acids. CDR3 sequence (DNA): TGTGCCAGCAGTTTCAGGGTCAATCAGCCCCAGCATTTT. Its translation is CASSFRVNQPQHF.

V gene TRBV18 combines with J gene TRBJ1-3, with D possibly TRBD1 on 5 matching bases. This CDR3 has 14 residues. Between the trimmed V and J ends, which lost 3 bases and 0 bases, there was a span of 6 bases. Germline assignment: CDR1 KGHSH and CDR2 LQKENI. This CDR3 reads CASSPRDSGNTIYF. As DNA, the CDR3 is TGTGCCAGCTCACCCAGGGACTCTGGAAACACCATATATTTT.

The chain recombines TRBV2 with TRBJ1-5; D is unclear. CDR1 SNHLY and CDR2 FYNNEI come from the germline V gene. V lost 6 bases to trimming and J lost 1 base, with 10 bases between them. The CDR3 runs to 14 residues. In DNA, the CDR3 is TGTGCCAGCAGCATAACAGAGAGCAATCAGCCCCAGCATTTT. It encodes CASSITESNQPQHF.

V gene TRBV28 combines with J gene TRBJ2-7; 7 bases agree with TRBD1. CDR1 MDHEN and CDR2 SYDVKM come from the germline V gene. V lost 5 bases, J lost 1 base, and 8 bases stayed unmatched. The CDR3 sequence is 15 residues long. CDR3 DNA sequence: TGTGCCAGCAGTGGTACAGGGGTAGGGTCCTACGAGCAGTACTTC. Translation: CASSGTGVGSYEQYF.

CDR3 coding DNA: TGTGCCAGCAATCCTGGACAGGGGGCTGGCTACACCTTC. It specifies CASNPGQGAGYTF. The rearrangement links TRBV6-6 to TRBJ1-2, with 11 bases identical to TRBD1. The CDR3 has 13 residues. After removal of 7 bases from V and 7 bases from J, the junction contained 5 bases not matched to a gene. Germline V gives CDR1 MNHNY, CDR2 SVGAGI (reference sequence).

A remark on this clone: The sample carries other DNA sequences with the same CDR3. The chain combines TRBV7-8 with TRBJ2-7; TRBD2 matches at 9 bases. V dropped 5 bases and J dropped 3; count of bases not matched to a gene: 5. CDR1 SGHVS and CDR2 FQNEAQ come from the germline V gene. The CDR3 is 14 residues long. The CDR3 sequence: CASSPRTSVYEQYF. The CDR3 DNA reads as TGTGCCAGCAGCCCAAGGACTAGCGTCTACGAGCAGTACTTC.

The chain recombines TRBV5-5 with TRBJ1-2; 7 bases are a match to TRBD1. Trimming cost V 5 bases and J 2 bases; bases outside gene matches: 6. CDR3 length equals 14 residues. Per the germline V gene, CDR1 is SGHKS and CDR2 is YYEKEE (reference sequence). The CDR3 region is CASSAATGNYGYTF. CDR3 DNA: TGTGCCAGCAGTGCGGCGACAGGGAACTATGGCTACACCTTC.

The chain has TRBV28 and TRBJ1-4; D is possibly TRBD1 (6 bases). Per the germline V gene, CDR1 is MDHEN and CDR2 is SYDVKM. The CDR3 covers 14 residues. The V end was cut by 4 bases, the J end by 10 bases, with 16 bases between. The CDR3 loop is CASSYRDTGGKLFF. The CDR3 coding sequence is TGTGCCAGCAGTTACCGGGACACCGGAGGAAAACTGTTTTTT.

The chain recombines TRBV5-1 with TRBJ1-2; 10 positions match TRBD1. Germline loops: CDR1 SGHRS, CDR2 YFSETQ. After removal of 0 bases from V and 8 bases from J, the junction contained 4 bases not matched to a gene. CDR3 length equals 14 residues. This CDR3 reads CASSLGQGAGGYTF. Here the CDR3 DNA reads TGCGCCAGCAGCTTGGGACAGGGGGCCGGGGGCTACACCTTC.

This rearrangement joins TRBV5-6 to TRBJ1-2; 9 nucleotides agree with TRBD1. With 0 bases clipped from V and 4 bases from J, the junction kept 7 bases outside the gene matches. The length of the CDR3 is 16 residues. CDR1 and CDR2 (germline): SGHDT, YYEEEE. CDR3 coding DNA: TGTGCCAGCAGCTTGGGGAAAGGACAGGGGCCCTATGGCTACACCTTC. Protein product: CASSLGKGQGPYGYTF.

The chain is built from TRBV10-3 and TRBJ2-5; 11 bases are a match to TRBD1. The end of the DNA aligns better with TRBJ2-7, so the J call may be wrong. Germline V lookup: CDR1 ENHRY, CDR2 SYGVKD. This CDR3 contains 16 residues. CDR3 in DNA: TGTGCCATCAGTGAGTCGACGGGGACAGGGGGGTGCGAGCAGTACTTC. Its protein product is CAISESTGTGGCEQYF.

The rearrangement links TRBV14 to TRBJ1-1, with 9 positions matching TRBD1. The junction had 13 bases not matched to a gene; V was cut back by 4 bases and J by 1 base. The germline V gene has CDR1 SGHDN and CDR2 FVKESK. There are 18 residues in the CDR3. The CDR3 sequence: CASSRPKGQGNWNTEAFF. In nucleotides, the CDR3 is TGTGCCAGCAGCCGGCCGAAGGGACAGGGAAATTGGAACACTGAAGCTTTCTTT.

This chain joins TRBV9 and TRBJ2-7; 9 bases agree with TRBD1. The CDR3 totals 14 residues. Looked up from germline, CDR1 is SGDLS and CDR2 is YYNGEE. The V gene end was trimmed by 4 bases and the J gene end by 3 bases; junction bases not matched to a gene: 5. The CDR3 loop is CASSPDRGNYEQYF. CDR3 DNA sequence: TGTGCCAGCAGCCCCGACAGGGGGAACTACGAGCAGTACTTC.

The chain carries TRBV30 and TRBJ2-7; 7 nucleotides align to TRBD2. Germline V CDR1 and CDR2: GTSNPN, SVGIG (reference sequence). The CDR3 totals 13 residues. Trimming at V came to 7 bases and at J to 3 bases, leaving 9 bases not matched to a gene. Here the CDR3 reads CASVTGGNYEQYF. CDR3 bases: TGTGCCTCCGTGACGGGGGGTAACTACGAGCAGTACTTC.

This clone was seen only a few times. The rearrangement joins TRBV28 to TRBJ2-7, with 7 bases aligning to TRBD1. V shed 6 bases, J shed 3 bases, and the junction held 5 bases outside the gene matches. This CDR3 is 13 amino acids long. CDR1 and CDR2 from the germline V gene are MDHEN and SYDVKM. CDR3 amino acids: CASSLGQNYEQYF. The CDR3 DNA is TGTGCCAGCAGCCTGGGACAGAACTACGAGCAGTACTTC.

The chain recombines TRBV11-2 with TRBJ1-4; possibly TRBD1 for D (6 bases). Germline CDR1 SGHAT, CDR2 FQNNGV. Trimming shortened V by 5 bases and J by 8 bases, and 15 bases separated the two germline ends. This CDR3 has 14 residues. The CDR3 DNA sequence: TGTGCCAGCAGCCCCCAGGGGTTAGGCGAAAAACTGTTTTTT. This translates into CASSPQGLGEKLFF.

The V call is TRBV28, the J call TRBJ1-1; maybe TRBD1 (6 bases). V was shortened by 5 bases and J by 4 bases, with 17 bases between the two germline ends. The CDR3 runs 15 residues. CDR1 MDHEN and CDR2 SYDVKM come from the germline V gene. DNA of the CDR3: TGTGCCAGCAGTCCCGCAGGGGCGCGAGGCACTGAAGCTTTCTTT. Residues: CASSPAGARGTEAFF.

The chain uses TRBV6-5 and TRBJ2-7; TRBD2 agrees at 11 bases. This CDR3 spans 16 amino acids. The germline V gene has CDR1 MNHEY and CDR2 SVGAGI. V trimming: 0 bases; J trimming: 3 bases; junction bases outside the gene matches: 4. The CDR3 DNA sequence: TGTGCCAGCAGTTACTCGACTAGCGGGACGGGCTACGAGCAGTACTTC. This translates into CASSYSTSGTGYEQYF.